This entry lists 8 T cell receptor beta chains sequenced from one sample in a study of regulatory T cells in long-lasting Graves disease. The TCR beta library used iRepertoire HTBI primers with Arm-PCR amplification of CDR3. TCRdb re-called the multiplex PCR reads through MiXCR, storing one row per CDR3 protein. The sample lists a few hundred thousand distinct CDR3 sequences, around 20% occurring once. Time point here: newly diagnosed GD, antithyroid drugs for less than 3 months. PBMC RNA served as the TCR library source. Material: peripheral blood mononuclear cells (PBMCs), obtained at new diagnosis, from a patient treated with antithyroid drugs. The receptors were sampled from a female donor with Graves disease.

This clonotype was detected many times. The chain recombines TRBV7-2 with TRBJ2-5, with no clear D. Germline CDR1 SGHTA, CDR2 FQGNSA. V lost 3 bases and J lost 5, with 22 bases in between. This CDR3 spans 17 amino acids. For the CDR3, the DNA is TGTGCCAGCAGCTTGGGGTTGGGTCAATGGGATGGGGAGACCCAGTACTTC. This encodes CASSLGLGQWDGETQYF.

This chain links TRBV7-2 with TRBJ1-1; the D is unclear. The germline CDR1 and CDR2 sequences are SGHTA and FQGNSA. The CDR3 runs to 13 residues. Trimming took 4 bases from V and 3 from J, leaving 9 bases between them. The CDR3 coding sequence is TGTGCCAGCAGCTCCTGGGAGGACACTGAAGCTTTCTTT. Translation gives CASSSWEDTEAFF.

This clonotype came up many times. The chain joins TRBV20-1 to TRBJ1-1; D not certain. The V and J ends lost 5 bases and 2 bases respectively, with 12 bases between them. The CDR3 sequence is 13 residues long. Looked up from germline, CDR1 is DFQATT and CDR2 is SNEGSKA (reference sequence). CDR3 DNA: TGCAGTGCTCAGCCAGCGGGTAACACTGAAGCTTTCTTT. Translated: CSAQPAGNTEAFF.

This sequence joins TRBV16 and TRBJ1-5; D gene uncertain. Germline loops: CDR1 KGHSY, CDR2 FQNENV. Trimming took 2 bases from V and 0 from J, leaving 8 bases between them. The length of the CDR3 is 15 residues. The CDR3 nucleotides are TGTGCCAGCAGCCAAGGGCAGGATAGCAATCAGCCCCAGCATTTT. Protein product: CASSQGQDSNQPQHF.

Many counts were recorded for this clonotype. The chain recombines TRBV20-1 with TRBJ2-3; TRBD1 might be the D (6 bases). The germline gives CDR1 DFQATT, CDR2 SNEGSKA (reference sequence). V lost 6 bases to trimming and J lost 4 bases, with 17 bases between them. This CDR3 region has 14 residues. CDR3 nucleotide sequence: TGCAGTGCCCGGCAGGGGAGTAGGGCAGATACGCAGTATTTT. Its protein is CSARQGSRADTQYF.

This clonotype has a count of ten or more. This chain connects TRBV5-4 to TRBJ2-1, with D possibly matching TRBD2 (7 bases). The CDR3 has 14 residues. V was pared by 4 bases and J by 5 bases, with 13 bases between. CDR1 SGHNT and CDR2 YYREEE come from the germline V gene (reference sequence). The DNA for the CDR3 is TGTGCCAGCAGCCCGGGGGGCACGGACAATGAGCAGTTCTTC. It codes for CASSPGGTDNEQFF.

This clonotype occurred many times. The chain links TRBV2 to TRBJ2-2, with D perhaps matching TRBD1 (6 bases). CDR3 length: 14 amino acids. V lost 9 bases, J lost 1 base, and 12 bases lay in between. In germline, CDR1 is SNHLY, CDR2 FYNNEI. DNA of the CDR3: TGTGCCAGTAGCCGGGACAAGAACACCGGGGAGCTGTTTTTT. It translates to CASSRDKNTGELFF.

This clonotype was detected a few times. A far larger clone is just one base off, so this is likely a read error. In DNA form, the CDR3 reads TGTGCCAGCAGCTTAGCGGGGGGGACGACAGATACGCAGTATTTT. This gives the protein CASSLAGGTTDTQYF. The chain joins TRBV7-9 to TRBJ2-3; 7 bases line up with TRBD2. CDR1 is SEHNR, CDR2 FQNEAQ, per germline (reference sequence). This CDR3 has 15 residues. Unmatched junction bases numbered 3, after V lost 0 bases and J lost 3 bases.